The 23 T cell receptor beta chains reported below all come from one sample, sequenced in a study of vaccination effects on CD4 cells after COVID-19. Antigens for these TCRs are unknown. Data came from immunoSEQ multiplex PCR; TCRdb stores just in-frame clones and leaves some out. Here the sample spans 25,000 to 30,000 clones, 55% to 85% being singletons. Within the ViraFEST assay, antigen-specific CD4+ T cells underwent expansion with viral peptide pools prior to sequencing. Scientists isolated CD4+ T cells after an approximately 10-day culture period ended. Participants completed two doses of the BNT162b2 or mRNA-1273 vaccine. Sequencing used CD4+ T cells from PBMCs cultured with HCoV-NL63 spike peptides, obtained after COVID-19 vaccination. These receptors all come from a human donor who received a COVID-19 vaccine.

This rearrangement joins TRBV19 to TRBJ2-1; D call uncertain. The length of the CDR3 is 15 residues. The V end lost 4 bases, the J end lost 7 bases, and 17 bases lay between the germline ends. Looked up from germline, CDR1 is LNHDA and CDR2 is SQIVND (reference sequence). In DNA, the CDR3 is TGTGCCAGTAGTACGACCCCGGCGCCTCGGAATGAGCAGTTCTTC. As protein: CASSTTPAPRNEQFF. The complete variable domain, with remaining parts taken from reference TRBV19 and TRBJ2-1, reads DGGITQSPKYLFRKEGQNVTLSCEQNLNHDAMYWYRQDPGQGLRLIYYSQIVNDFQKGDIAEGYSVSREKKESFPLTVTSAQKNPTAFYLCASSTTPAPRNEQFFGPGTRLTVL.

Note on this clone: One junction end does not reproduce the germline sequence, and a read error may be involved. The genes are TRBV27 and TRBJ1-2; no definite D call. This CDR3 is built from 14 residues. Germline values: CDR1 MNHEY, CDR2 SMNVEV (reference sequence). The CDR3, as DNA: TGTGCCAGCATTTTATTAGGGCAGTTCTATGGCTACACCTTC. It is translated as CASILLGQFYGYTF.

This clone appeared a single time. V and J are TRBV5-1 and TRBJ2-7; no clear D. Germline-derived CDR1 and CDR2 are SGHRS and YFSETQ. The CDR3 covers 14 residues. V lost 4 bases and J lost 1, with 12 bases in between. CDR3 loop: CASSKTVASYEQYF. The CDR3 DNA is TGCGCCAGCAGCAAGACGGTCGCTTCCTACGAGCAGTACTTC.

The V gene is TRBV29-1, the J gene TRBJ2-5; 7 bases map to TRBD2. This CDR3 contains 14 residues. After removal of 0 bases from V and 1 base from J, the junction contained 2 bases not matched to a gene. Per germline, CDR1 SQVTM and CDR2 ANQGSEA. CDR3 sequence (DNA): TGCAGCGTTGAAGATCGGGGGGTCCAAGAGACCCAGTACTTC. Its translation: CSVEDRGVQETQYF.

The rearrangement joins TRBV12-3 or TRBV12-4 to TRBJ2-1; D is unresolved. Deletions cut 5 bases from V and 4 bases from J, with 9 bases between. The CDR3 runs 13 residues. The CDR3 sequence is CASSRSSYNEQFF. DNA of the CDR3: TGTGCCAGCAGTCGGTCCTCTTACAATGAGCAGTTCTTC.

The chain joins TRBV25-1 to TRBJ2-3, with a possible D match to TRBD2 (6 bases). Germline values: CDR1 MGHDK, CDR2 SYGVNS. Trimming removed 2 bases from V and 6 bases from J, with 18 bases in between. The CDR3 loop spans 16 amino acids. The CDR3 DNA sequence: TGTGCCAGCAGTGAACGAGCTAGCGCCGGGCGGGATACGCAGTATTTT. It codes for CASSERASAGRDTQYF.

This clone was seen only a few times. The chain employs TRBV6-4 and TRBJ2-3; TRBD2 matches 11 bases. V lost 4 bases to trimming and J lost 4 bases; unmatched junction nucleotides: 4. The CDR3 is 15 residues long. The germline CDR1 and CDR2 sequences are MRHNA and SNTAGT. Here the CDR3 DNA reads TGTGCCAGCAGTGTAGCGGGGGGGCCGGCAGATACGCAGTATTTT. It yields the protein CASSVAGGPADTQYF.

In this sample, this clone turned up a few times. The V call is TRBV11-3, the J call TRBJ1-1; D not certain. Germline CDR1 reads SGHNT; CDR2 reads YENEEA. There are 13 residues in the CDR3. Between the trimmed V and J ends, which lost 3 bases and 6 bases, there was a span of 11 bases. The CDR3 is CASSFSSSAEAFF. In nucleotides, the CDR3 is TGTGCCAGCAGCTTTAGTTCCTCCGCTGAAGCTTTCTTT.

The chain links TRBV5-6 to TRBJ1-6, with D possibly TRBD1 on 6 matching bases. The CDR3 is 15 residues long. In germline, CDR1 is SGHDT, CDR2 YYEEEE. V gave up 6 bases and J gave up 5 bases, with 15 bases separating them. CDR3 nucleotide sequence: TGTGCCAGCACTCACCCGCAGGGGAATAATTCACCCCTCCACTTT. As protein: CASTHPQGNNSPLHF.

This chain connects TRBV4-1 to TRBJ1-2, with 8 bases matching TRBD1. The CDR3 runs 14 residues. The germline V gene has CDR1 MGHRA and CDR2 YSYEKL. The junction had 7 bases not matched to a gene; V was cut back by 6 bases and J by 4 bases. Written as DNA, the CDR3 is TGCGCCAGCAGGCGCGTAGGACAGGGCTATGGCTACACCTTC. Its translation is CASRRVGQGYGYTF.

The rearrangement uses TRBV6-5 and TRBJ1-1; possibly TRBD1 for D (6 bases). The CDR3 loop spans 13 amino acids. The germline V and J ends were trimmed by 7 bases and 2 bases, with 11 bases remaining between them. The germline V gene encodes CDR1 MNHEY and CDR2 SVGAGI. The CDR3 here is CASTRGQNTEAFF. The CDR3 coding sequence is TGTGCCAGCACTCGGGGGCAAAACACTGAAGCTTTCTTT.

The genes are TRBV6-4 and TRBJ2-6; D is ambiguous. CDR3 size: 14 residues. Germline CDR1 is MRHNA and CDR2 is SNTAGT. Trimming left V 6 bases short and J 1 base short, with 7 bases between. CDR3 sequence (DNA): TGTGCCAGCAGCTCCTTGTCTGGGGCCAACGTCCTGACTTTC. It codes for CASSSLSGANVLTF.

The chain links TRBV14 to TRBJ2-3, with D perhaps matching TRBD2 (5 bases). The V gene lost 0 bases and the J gene lost 3 bases, with 16 bases spanning the gap. The length of the CDR3 is 17 residues. The V gene's germline CDR1 is SGHDN and CDR2 FVKESK. The DNA of the CDR3 is TGTGCCAGCAGCCAAGATCGGGTCGGGAAATGGACAGATACGCAGTATTTT. This translates into CASSQDRVGKWTDTQYF. The whole variable domain, remainder taken from reference TRBV14 and TRBJ2-3, is EAGVTQFPSHSVIEKGQTVTLRCDPISGHDNLYWYRRVMGKEIKFLLHFVKESKQDESGMPNNRFLAERTGGTYSTLKVQPAELEDSGVYFCASSQDRVGKWTDTQYFGPGTRLTVL.

This clone was seen a single time. The rearrangement uses TRBV7-2 and TRBJ1-5; D not resolved. This CDR3 contains 15 residues. Deletions cut 2 bases from V and 3 bases from J, with 11 bases between. Germline CDR1 reads SGHTA; CDR2 reads FQGNSA. The CDR3 nucleotides read TGTGCCAGCAGCTTAACCGTTGTCGTCAATCAGCCCCAGCATTTT. Amino acid sequence: CASSLTVVVNQPQHF.

The V gene is TRBV2, the J gene TRBJ1-6; D is undetermined. Germline loops: CDR1 SNHLY, CDR2 FYNNEI. V gave up 4 bases and J gave up 0 bases, with 4 bases separating them. This CDR3 has 14 residues. The CDR3 here is CASSGGSYNSPLHF. CDR3 coding DNA: TGTGCCAGCAGTGGTGGCTCCTATAATTCACCCCTCCACTTT.

This clone was detected a few times. The rearrangement uses TRBV6-1 and TRBJ2-2, with D uncertain. The CDR3 extends over 14 amino acids. From germline, CDR1 is MNHNS and CDR2 SASEGT. Trimming removed 2 bases from V and 4 bases from J, with 8 bases in between. The CDR3 DNA reads as TGTGCCAGCAGTGAAACACATAGCACCGGGGAGCTGTTTTTT. Protein: CASSETHSTGELFF.

V is TRBV27 and J is TRBJ1-2; the D is unclear. The CDR3 loop spans 15 amino acids. CDR1 and CDR2 from the germline V gene are MNHEY and SMNVEV (reference sequence). The ends were cut back, 5 bases at V and 4 bases at J, with 17 bases in the middle. The chain's CDR3 is CASSPWESTGYGYTF. The CDR3 DNA reads as TGTGCCAGCAGTCCGTGGGAATCAACGGGCTATGGCTACACCTTC.

The rearrangement uses TRBV5-1 and TRBJ2-5; no definite D call. The CDR3 extends over 13 amino acids. Per the germline V gene, CDR1 is SGHRS and CDR2 is YFSETQ. V was pared by 6 bases and J by 4 bases, with 13 bases between. CDR3 in DNA: TGCGCCAGCAAGTCGGAGAAAGTAGAGACCCAGTACTTC. It specifies CASKSEKVETQYF.

The rearrangement uses TRBV11-2 and TRBJ1-2; D is unresolved. The CDR3 sequence is 11 residues long. Trimming removed 3 bases from V and 6 bases from J, with 5 bases in between. Germline-derived CDR1 and CDR2 are SGHAT and FQNNGV. CDR3 residues: CASSFRDGYTF. CDR3 in DNA: TGTGCCAGCAGCTTTAGGGATGGCTACACCTTC.

The rearrangement uses TRBV11-2 and TRBJ2-7, with unresolved D. In germline, CDR1 is SGHAT, CDR2 FQNNGV. This CDR3 region has 16 residues. V was trimmed by 2 bases and J by 6 bases, leaving 20 bases between them. CDR3 sequence: CASSLRDTRLTSEQYF. CDR3 DNA sequence: TGTGCCAGCAGCTTAAGAGATACGCGCTTAACGTCCGAGCAGTACTTC.

This rearrangement joins TRBV12-3 or TRBV12-4 to TRBJ2-2; D gene uncertain. V was trimmed by 3 bases and J by 6 bases, leaving 8 bases between them. CDR3 length: 13 amino acids. The CDR3 spells CASSFRVAGELFF. In DNA, the CDR3 is TGTGCCAGCAGTTTCCGGGTAGCCGGGGAGCTGTTTTTT.

This chain uses TRBV15 with TRBJ2-1; no reliable D call. The germline V and J ends were trimmed by 0 bases and 9 bases, with 6 bases remaining between them. The CDR3 consists of 12 residues. CDR1 LNHNV and CDR2 YYDKDF come from the germline V gene (reference sequence). CDR3 coding DNA: TGTGCCACCAGCAGAGATCGCGGTGAGCAGTTCTTC. It yields the protein CATSRDRGEQFF.

This chain uses TRBV11-3 with TRBJ2-1, with 7 nucleotides matching TRBD2. Germline V gives CDR1 SGHNT, CDR2 YENEEA. V shed 1 base and J 4 bases; nucleotides not matched to a gene: 1. CDR3 length: 14 amino acids. The CDR3 DNA is TGTGCCAGCAGCTTAGCGGGAGGATACAATGAGCAGTTCTTC. Its translation is CASSLAGGYNEQFF.